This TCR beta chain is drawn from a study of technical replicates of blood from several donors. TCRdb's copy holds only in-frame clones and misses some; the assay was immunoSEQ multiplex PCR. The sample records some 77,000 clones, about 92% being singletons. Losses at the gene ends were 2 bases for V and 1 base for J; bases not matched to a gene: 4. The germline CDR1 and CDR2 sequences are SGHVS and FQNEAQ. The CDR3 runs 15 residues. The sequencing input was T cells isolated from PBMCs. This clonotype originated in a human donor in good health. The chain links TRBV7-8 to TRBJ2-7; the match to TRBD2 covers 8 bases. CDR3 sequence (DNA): TGTGCCAGCAGCTTATTTAGCGGGGTGTCCTACGAGCAGTACTTC. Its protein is CASSLFSGVSYEQYF. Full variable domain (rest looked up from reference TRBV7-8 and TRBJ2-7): GAGVSQSPRYKVAKRGQDVALRCDPISGHVSLFWYQQALGQGPEFLTYFQNEAQLDKSGLPSDRFFAERPEGSVSTLKIQRTQQEDSAVYLCASSLFSGVSYEQYFGPGTRLTVT.